This T cell receptor (beta chain) was profiled in a study of radiotherapy plus CTLA-4 blockade in lung cancer. Using immunoSEQ multiplex PCR, the repertoire was profiled, and TCRdb retains in-frame clones only, with some absent. Among 65,000 to 95,000 clones listed, around 87% were seen once. On this clone: The antigen remains undetermined.

Study conclusions and caveats: Reports state that early shifts in blood T cell clones, with interferon-beta, best predicted response.

It was focal radiation plus CTLA-4 blockade with ipilimumab that patients with chemo-refractory metastatic non-small-cell lung cancer received. The CDR3 totals 14 residues. Per germline, CDR1 SGHTA and CDR2 FQGNSA. Trimming shortened V by 1 base and J by 4 bases, and 8 bases separated the two germline ends. The sample here was peripheral blood, taken from a patient treated with radiotherapy plus ipilimumab. V and J are TRBV7-2 and TRBJ2-1; D remains unclear. This TCR came from a human donor with non-small cell lung cancer who had stable disease on radiotherapy plus ipilimumab. The CDR3 loop reads CASSLERAYNEQFF. The CDR3 nucleotides read TGTGCCAGCAGCTTAGAAAGAGCTTACAATGAGCAGTTCTTC.